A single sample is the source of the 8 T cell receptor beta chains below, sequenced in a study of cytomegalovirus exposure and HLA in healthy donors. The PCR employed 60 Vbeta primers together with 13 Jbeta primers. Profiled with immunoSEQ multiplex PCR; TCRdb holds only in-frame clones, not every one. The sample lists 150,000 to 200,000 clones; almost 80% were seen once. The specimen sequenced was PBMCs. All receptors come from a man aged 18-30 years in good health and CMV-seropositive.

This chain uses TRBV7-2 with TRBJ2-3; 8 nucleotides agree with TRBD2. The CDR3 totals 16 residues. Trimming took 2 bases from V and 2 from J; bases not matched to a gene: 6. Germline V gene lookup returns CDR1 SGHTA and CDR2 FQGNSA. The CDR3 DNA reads TGTGCCAGCAGCTTACCAGCGGGAGAAGCCACAGATACGCAGTATTTT. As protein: CASSLPAGEATDTQYF.

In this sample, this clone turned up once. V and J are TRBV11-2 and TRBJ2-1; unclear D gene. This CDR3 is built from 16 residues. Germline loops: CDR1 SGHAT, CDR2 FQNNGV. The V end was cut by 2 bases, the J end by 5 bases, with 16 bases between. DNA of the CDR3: TGTGCCAGCAGCTTATCCACTTCCCCTTCGCACAATGAGCAGTTCTTC. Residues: CASSLSTSPSHNEQFF.

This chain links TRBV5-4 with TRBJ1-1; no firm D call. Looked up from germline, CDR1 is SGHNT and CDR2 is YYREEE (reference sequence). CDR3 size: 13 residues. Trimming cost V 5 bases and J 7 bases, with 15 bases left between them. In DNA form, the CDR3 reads TGTGCCAGCAGTTTCTTTCCCACTGGTGAAGCTTTCTTT. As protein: CASSFFPTGEAFF.

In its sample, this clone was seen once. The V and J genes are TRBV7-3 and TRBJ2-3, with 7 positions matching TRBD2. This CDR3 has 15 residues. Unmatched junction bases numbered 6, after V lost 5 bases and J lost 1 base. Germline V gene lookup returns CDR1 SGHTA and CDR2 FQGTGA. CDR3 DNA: TGTGCCAGCAGCCCTAACCTAGCGGGCACAGATACGCAGTATTTT. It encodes CASSPNLAGTDTQYF.

CDR3 loop: CASSLVLGSEAFF. The CDR3 DNA reads TGCGCCAGCAGCTTGGTTTTGGGCAGTGAAGCTTTCTTT. The V and J genes are TRBV5-1 and TRBJ1-1; D remains ambiguous. CDR3 length: 13 amino acids. Germline values: CDR1 SGHRS, CDR2 YFSETQ. Trimming took off 0 bases at V and 7 bases at J, with 10 bases between the two ends.

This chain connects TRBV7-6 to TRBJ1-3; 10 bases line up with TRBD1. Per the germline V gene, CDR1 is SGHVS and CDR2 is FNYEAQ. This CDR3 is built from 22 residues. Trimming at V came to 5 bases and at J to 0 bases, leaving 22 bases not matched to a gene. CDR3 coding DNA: TGTGCCAGCAGCCACTTAGCCCCCGGGACAGGGGAGGTCCGCACCTCTGGAAACACCATATATTTT. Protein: CASSHLAPGTGEVRTSGNTIYF.

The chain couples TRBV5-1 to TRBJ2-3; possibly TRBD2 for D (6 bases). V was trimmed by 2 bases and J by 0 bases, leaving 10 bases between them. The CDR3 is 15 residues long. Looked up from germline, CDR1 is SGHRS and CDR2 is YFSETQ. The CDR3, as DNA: TGCGCCAGCAGCTTAGTGGGGGGAAGCACAGATACGCAGTATTTT. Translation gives CASSLVGGSTDTQYF.

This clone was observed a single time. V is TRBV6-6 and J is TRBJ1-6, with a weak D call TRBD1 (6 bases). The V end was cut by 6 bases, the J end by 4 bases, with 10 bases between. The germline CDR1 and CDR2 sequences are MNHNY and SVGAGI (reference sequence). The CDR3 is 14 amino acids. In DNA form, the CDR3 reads TGTGCCAGCAGCCCCACAGGGTATAATTCACCCCTCCACTTT. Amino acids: CASSPTGYNSPLHF.